The entry below describes one T cell receptor (beta chain). The data are from a study of blood T cell repertoires in COVID-19. The wider study: COVID-19 samples collected from the United States, Italy and Spain covered acute and convalescent phases. From T cells, B-cell-depleted T cells, or PBMCs came the material, which was cDNA or gDNA.

The V gene's germline CDR1 is LNHDA and CDR2 SQIVND (reference sequence). With 5 bases clipped from V and 7 bases from J, the junction kept 11 bases outside the gene matches. CDR3 length equals 16 residues. Original methodology: Quantification of nucleated cells was approximated via reference gene primer amplification. The protocol was immunoSEQ multiplex PCR, while the TCRdb copy is restricted to in-frame clones and leaves out a portion. V, J and clone size are taken as reported in that table, and D and trimming were inferred from the DNA itself. The sample includes 150,000 to 200,000 clones, roughly 88% of them seen just once.

The source is a human donor with active or convalescent COVID-19. The donor label of this sample is uncertain. The J gene is TRBJ2-2, the V gene TRBV19; 9 bases match TRBD1. Sequenced input: peripheral blood. CDR3 coding DNA: TGTGCCAGTAGTCCTGGGGACAGGGTTTACGTCGGGGAGCTGTTTTTT. This sequence encodes CASSPGDRVYVGELFF.